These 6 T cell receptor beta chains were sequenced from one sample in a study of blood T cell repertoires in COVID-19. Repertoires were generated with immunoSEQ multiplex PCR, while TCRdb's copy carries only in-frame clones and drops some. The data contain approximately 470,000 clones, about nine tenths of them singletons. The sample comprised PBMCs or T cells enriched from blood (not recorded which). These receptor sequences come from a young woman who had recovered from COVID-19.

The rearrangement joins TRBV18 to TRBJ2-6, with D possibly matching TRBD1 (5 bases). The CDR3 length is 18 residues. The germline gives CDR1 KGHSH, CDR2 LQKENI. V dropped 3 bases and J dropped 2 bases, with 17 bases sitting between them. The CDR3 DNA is TGTGCCAGCTCACCGGCACAGGATTTGGATACTGGGGCCAACGTCCTGACTTTC. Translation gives CASSPAQDLDTGANVLTF. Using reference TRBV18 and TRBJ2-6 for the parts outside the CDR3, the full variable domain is NAGVMQNPRHLVRRRGQEARLRCSPMKGHSHVYWYRQLPEEGLKFMVYLQKENIIDESGMPKERFSAEFPKEGPSILRIQQVVRGDSAAYFCASSPAQDLDTGANVLTFGAGSRLTVL.

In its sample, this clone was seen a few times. The CDR3 DNA is TGCGCCAGCAGCCTAGGACAGGCGTCAGGGGAGCCCTACGAGCAGTACTTC. This codes for CASSLGQASGEPYEQYF. J is TRBJ2-7 and V is TRBV5-1, with TRBD1 matching 7 bases. CDR1 and CDR2 from the germline V gene are SGHRS and YFSETQ. J gave up 2 bases and V 4 bases, and 15 bases lay outside the gene matches. The CDR3 contains 17 residues.

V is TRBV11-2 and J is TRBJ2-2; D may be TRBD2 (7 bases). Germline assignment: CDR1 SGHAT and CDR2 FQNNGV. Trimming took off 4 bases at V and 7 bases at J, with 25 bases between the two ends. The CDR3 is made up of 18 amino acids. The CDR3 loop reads CASSSSGGGAKYGGELFF. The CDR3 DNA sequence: TGTGCCAGCAGCTCGTCGGGCGGGGGCGCGAAGTACGGCGGGGAGCTGTTTTTT.

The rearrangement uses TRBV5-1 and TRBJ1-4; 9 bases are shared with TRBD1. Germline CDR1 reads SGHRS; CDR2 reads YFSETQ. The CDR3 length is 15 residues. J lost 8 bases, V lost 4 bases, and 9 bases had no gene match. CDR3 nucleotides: TGCGCCAGCAGCCCCGGGGGACAGGGATCCGAAAAACTGTTTTTT. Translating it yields CASSPGGQGSEKLFF.

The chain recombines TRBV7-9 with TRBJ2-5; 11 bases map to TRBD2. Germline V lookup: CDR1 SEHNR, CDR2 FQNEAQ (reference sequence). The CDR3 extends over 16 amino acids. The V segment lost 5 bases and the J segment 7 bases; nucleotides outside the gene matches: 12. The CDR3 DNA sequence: TGTGCCAGCAGCCCTCCTGGGTATAGCGGGGGGGGGACCCAGTACTTC. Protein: CASSPPGYSGGGTQYF.

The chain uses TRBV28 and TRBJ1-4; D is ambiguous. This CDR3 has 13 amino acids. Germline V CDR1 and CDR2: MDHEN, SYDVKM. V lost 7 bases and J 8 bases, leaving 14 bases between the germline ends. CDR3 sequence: CASTTWGGEKLFF. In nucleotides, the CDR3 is TGTGCCAGCACCACGTGGGGAGGCGAAAAACTGTTTTTT.